The TCR beta chain described here comes from a study of memory CD4+ T cells and cytomegalovirus serostatus. V lost 3 bases, J lost 1 base, and 8 bases lay in between. CDR1 and CDR2 from the germline V gene are SEHNR and FQNEAQ (reference sequence). The CDR3 is made up of 14 amino acids. The repertoire was sequenced with immunoSEQ multiplex PCR; TCRdb's copy has only in-frame clones and lacks some. The sample yields about 64,000 clones, about 74% seen once. Single viable CD3+CD4+CD8-CD45RO+ cells were sorted as the memory CD4+ T cells. This receptor was taken from an adult in good health and CMV-seronegative. The material sequenced was memory CD4+ T cells from blood. The gene calls are TRBV7-9 and TRBJ2-3; the D is unclear. In nucleotides, the CDR3 is TGTGCCAGCAGCTTTTCCTCTGGCACAGATACGCAGTATTTT. Translated: CASSFSSGTDTQYF.